This T cell receptor (beta chain) emerged from a study of blood T cell repertoires in COVID-19. About the study: The United States, Italy and Spain supplied acute and convalescent COVID-19 samples. T cells, B-cell-depleted T cells, or PBMCs supplied cDNA or gDNA.

The CDR3 runs 17 residues. Losses at the gene ends were 4 bases for V and 2 bases for J; bases not matched to a gene: 6. Germline values: CDR1 SGHRS, CDR2 YFSETQ. Sequencing used immunoSEQ multiplex PCR; TCRdb keeps in-frame clones, though not all of them. The profile shows more than 85,000 clones, more than 85% of them singletons. The specimen was peripheral blood. The sequence was collected from a man in his fifties with active or convalescent COVID-19. V and J are TRBV5-1 and TRBJ2-5, with 15 bases identical to TRBD2. DNA for the CDR3: TGCGCCAGCAGCCCAGGACTAGCGGGGGGGGGACAAGAGACCCAGTACTTC. Its protein is CASSPGLAGGGQETQYF. The whole variable domain, remainder taken from reference TRBV5-1 and TRBJ2-5, is KAGVTQTPRYLIKTRGQQVTLSCSPISGHRSVSWYQQTPGQGLQFLFEYFSETQRNKGNFPGRFSGRQFSNSRSEMNVSTLELGDSALYLCASSPGLAGGGQETQYFGPGTRLLVL.